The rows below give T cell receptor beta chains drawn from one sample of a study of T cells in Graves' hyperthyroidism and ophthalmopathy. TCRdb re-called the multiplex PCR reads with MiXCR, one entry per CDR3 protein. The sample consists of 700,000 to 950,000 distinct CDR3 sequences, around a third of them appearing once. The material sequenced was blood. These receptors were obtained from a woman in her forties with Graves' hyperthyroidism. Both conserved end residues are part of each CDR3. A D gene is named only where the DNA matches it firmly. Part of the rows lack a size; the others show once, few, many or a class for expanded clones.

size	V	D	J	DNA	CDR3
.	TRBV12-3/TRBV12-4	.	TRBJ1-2	TGTGCCAGCAGCACCGGCCTCGGTCGGGATGGCTACACCTTC	CASSTGLGRDGYTF
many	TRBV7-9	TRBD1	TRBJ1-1	TGTGCCAGCAGCTTAGAACCGACAGGGGGAGCTTTCTTT	CASSLEPTGGAFF
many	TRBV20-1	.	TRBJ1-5	TGCAGTGCACCAACAGGGTTCAATCAGCCCCAGCATTTT	CSAPTGFNQPQHF
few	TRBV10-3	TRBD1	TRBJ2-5	TGTGCCAGCACCCGACAGGGGCGACAAGAGACCCAGTACTTC	CASTRQGRQETQYF
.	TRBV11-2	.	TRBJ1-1	TGTGCCAGCAGTCGGGTCCCGAGTGCTTTCTTT	CASSRVPSAFF
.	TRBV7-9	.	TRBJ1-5	TGTGCCAGCAGCTCGTGGGGGCCCCAGCATTTT	CASSSWGPQHF
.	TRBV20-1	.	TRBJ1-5	TGCAGTGCTAGCCCTACAGGCAATCAGCCCCAGCATTTT	CSASPTGNQPQHF
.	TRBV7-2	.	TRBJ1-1	TGTGCCAGCAGCTTAAGAGGAAGGGGGGGAATCACTGAAGCTTTCTTT	CASSLRGRGGITEAFF
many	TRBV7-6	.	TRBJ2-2	TGTGCCAGCAGCTTAGTCCCCGCAGGGAACACCGGGGAGCTGTTTTTT	CASSLVPAGNTGELFF
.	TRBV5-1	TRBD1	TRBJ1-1	TGCGCCAGCAGCCTGACAGGGGGCCAGAACACTGAAGCTTTCTTT	CASSLTGGQNTEAFF
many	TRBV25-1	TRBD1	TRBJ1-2	TGTGCCAGCAGCTCCTCCGGACAGGGAAGAGTTTACACCTTC	CASSSSGQGRVYTF
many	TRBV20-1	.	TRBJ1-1	TGCAGTGCCAAGGACGGTGGTGGCAGGGAAGCTTTCTTT	CSAKDGGGREAFF
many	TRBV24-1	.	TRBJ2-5	TGTGCCACCAGTGAACAGCCGGCACAGGTGGGATGGGAGACCCAGTACTTC	CATSEQPAQVGWETQYF
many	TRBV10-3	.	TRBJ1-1	TGTGCCATCAGTGGCTCCGGGGGCTCGGGCACTGAAGCTTTCTTT	CAISGSGGSGTEAFF
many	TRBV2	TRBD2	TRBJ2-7	TGTGCCAGCAGTGGCACTAGCGGAGTACTGGGCGAGCAGTACTTC	CASSGTSGVLGEQYF
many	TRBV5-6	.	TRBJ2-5	TGTGCCAGCAGCTTAACAGGGATGGTATCCGGAGAGACCCAGTACTTC	CASSLTGMVSGETQYF